The present TCR beta chain was sequenced within a study of T cell responses to AZD1222 COVID-19 vaccine. The sample holds a few counts of this clone. Its antigen is still unknown. This table comes from immunoSEQ multiplex PCR, and its TCRdb copy is limited to in-frame clones, with some not included. Among approximately 160,000 clones listed, under 95% were seen once. Findings of the study overall: Reports say nearly half of spike-specific TCRs go after unmutated variant regions. Repertoires were sampled only after the peak T cell response. With two AZD1222 doses given, Spike-specific TCR breadth and depth both rose.

This CDR3 has 17 residues. Trimming took 4 bases from V and 0 from J, leaving 16 bases between them. The V gene's germline CDR1 is MNHEY and CDR2 SVGEGT. The chain links TRBV6-2 or TRBV6-3 to TRBJ1-5; D unclear. The sample here was peripheral blood, taken on day 0 of AZD1222 vaccination. The sequence derives from an adult in good health. The DNA for the CDR3 is TGTGCCAGCAGTTTTTGGTGGGGTTCACATAGCAATCAGCCCCAGCATTTT. This gives the protein CASSFWWGSHSNQPQHF.